One sample yielded the 17 T cell receptor beta chains listed below, sequenced in a study of identical twins. TCRdb re-called the 5' RACE reads with MiXCR, one entry per CDR3 protein. Among approximately 500,000 distinct CDR3 sequences listed, approximately 25% were seen once. The data also belong to a second study, concerning T cells expressing NK-cell markers.

The sequenced material came from CD4+ T cells sorted from blood. The receptor set was obtained from a woman aged 18-29 years in good health.

This rearrangement joins TRBV20-1 to TRBJ2-1; TRBD2 agrees at 9 bases. Germline values: CDR1 DFQATT, CDR2 SNEGSKA (reference sequence). The CDR3 runs 18 residues. The trim removed 4 bases at V and 7 bases at J, leaving 20 bases unmatched. The CDR3 loop is CSATRQIVAGGPGNEQFF. The DNA of the CDR3 is TGCAGTGCTACCCGCCAAATAGTGGCGGGAGGGCCTGGAAATGAGCAGTTCTTC.

This clonotype appeared a few times. This chain connects TRBV5-6 to TRBJ2-3; D ambiguous. The CDR3 is 14 amino acids. Germline CDR1 and CDR2: SGHDT and YYEEEE. Trimming took 3 bases from V and 2 from J, leaving 10 bases between them. The CDR3, as DNA: TGTGCCAGCAGCTCCGGGTATGCCACAGATACGCAGTATTTT. Encoded protein: CASSSGYATDTQYF.

The J gene is TRBJ2-1, the V gene TRBV7-2; D call uncertain. Germline V CDR1 and CDR2: SGHTA, FQGNSA. The length of the CDR3 is 15 residues. V was trimmed by 3 bases and J by 0 bases, leaving 9 bases between them. The CDR3 sequence: CASSFFMSSYNEQFF. As DNA, the CDR3 is TGTGCCAGCAGCTTTTTTATGAGCTCCTACAATGAGCAGTTCTTC.

This clonotype has more than one count but fewer than ten. The V call is TRBV5-1, the J call TRBJ2-5; 12 nucleotides match TRBD2. The CDR3 covers 17 residues. The V gene end was trimmed by 4 bases and the J gene end by 1 base; junction bases not matched to a gene: 8. Germline values: CDR1 SGHRS, CDR2 YFSETQ. In DNA form, the CDR3 reads TGCGCCAGCAGCGGTGGGACTAGCGGGCCGCTCCAAGAGACCCAGTACTTC. Translated, it gives CASSGGTSGPLQETQYF.

The chain has TRBV3-1 and TRBJ2-2; 8 nucleotides agree with TRBD2. V gave up 2 bases and J gave up 4 bases; unmatched junction bases: 9. This CDR3 has 17 amino acids. CDR1 and CDR2 from the germline V gene are LGHDT and YNNKEL (reference sequence). CDR3 DNA: TGTGCCAGCAGCCAACTTGGACTAGCCTTTACCACCGGGGAGCTGTTTTTT. This sequence encodes CASSQLGLAFTTGELFF.

The chain joins TRBV20-1 to TRBJ1-1; the D gene is possibly TRBD1 (5 bases). Germline-derived CDR1 and CDR2 are DFQATT and SNEGSKA (reference sequence). Trimming stripped 2 bases from V and 0 bases from J, with 16 bases between. The CDR3 is made up of 16 amino acids. CDR3: CSARLGTVRMNTEAFF. The CDR3, as DNA: TGCAGTGCTAGACTAGGGACCGTACGAATGAACACTGAAGCTTTCTTT.

The sample holds many counts of this clonotype. The chain carries TRBV5-1 and TRBJ1-5, with D maybe TRBD1 (5 bases). Germline V gene lookup returns CDR1 SGHRS and CDR2 YFSETQ. This CDR3 comprises 13 residues. V lost 2 bases and J 5 bases, leaving 8 bases between the germline ends. CDR3 protein: CASSFLGDQPQHF. As DNA, the CDR3 is TGCGCCAGCAGCTTCCTGGGGGATCAGCCCCAGCATTTT. The full variable domain, rest sourced from reference TRBV5-1 and TRBJ1-5, is KAGVTQTPRYLIKTRGQQVTLSCSPISGHRSVSWYQQTPGQGLQFLFEYFSETQRNKGNFPGRFSGRQFSNSRSEMNVSTLELGDSALYLCASSFLGDQPQHFGDGTRLSIL.

This clonotype was observed a few times. The CDR3 DNA sequence: TGCAGTGCTAGAGAGGTCGTAGGGCGGTACAATGAGCAGTTCTTC. It codes for CSAREVVGRYNEQFF. The chain combines TRBV20-1 with TRBJ2-1; D unresolved. The ends were cut back, 0 bases at V and 4 bases at J, with 13 bases in the middle. This CDR3 has 15 residues. CDR1 is DFQATT and CDR2 is SNEGSKA in the germline V gene (reference sequence).

This clonotype has a handful of counts. The rearrangement links TRBV11-3 to TRBJ2-5, with D unclear. Germline lookup yields CDR1 SGHNT and CDR2 YENEEA. Trimming took 1 base from V and 5 from J, leaving 14 bases between them. This CDR3 spans 15 amino acids. This chain's CDR3 is CASSLGGQNTETQYF. CDR3 coding DNA: TGTGCCAGCAGCTTAGGGGGTCAAAACACGGAGACCCAGTACTTC.

This chain connects TRBV5-1 to TRBJ2-3, with a weak D call TRBD2 (5 bases). From germline, CDR1 is SGHRS and CDR2 YFSETQ. Between the trimmed V and J ends, which lost 4 bases and 7 bases, there was a span of 13 bases. The CDR3 loop spans 13 amino acids. As DNA, the CDR3 is TGCGCCAGCAGCACAGAAGCGGAAAATACGCAGTATTTT. Amino acid sequence: CASSTEAENTQYF. Together with reference TRBV5-1 and TRBJ2-3, the CDR3 gives the full variable domain: KAGVTQTPRYLIKTRGQQVTLSCSPISGHRSVSWYQQTPGQGLQFLFEYFSETQRNKGNFPGRFSGRQFSNSRSEMNVSTLELGDSALYLCASSTEAENTQYFGPGTRLTVL.

This chain joins TRBV20-1 and TRBJ2-1; TRBD1 might be the D (6 bases). CDR3 length equals 14 residues. Germline CDR1 DFQATT, CDR2 SNEGSKA (reference sequence). With 1 base removed from V and 10 bases from J, the gap between germline ends came to 17 bases. The CDR3 spells CSARGGLYGTEQFF. DNA for the CDR3: TGCAGTGCTAGAGGGGGGCTGTACGGCACCGAGCAGTTCTTC.

The chain employs TRBV30 and TRBJ2-7; D gene unclear. The CDR3 length is 13 residues. V was clipped by 7 bases and J by 2 bases, with 15 bases between them. Germline-derived CDR1 and CDR2 are GTSNPN and SVGIG (reference sequence). The CDR3 loop is CAYITGFPYEQYF. In DNA form, the CDR3 reads TGTGCCTACATAACCGGGTTCCCCTACGAGCAGTACTTC.

The chain recombines TRBV29-1 with TRBJ2-7; D might be TRBD2 (5 bases). From germline, CDR1 is SQVTM and CDR2 ANQGSEA. This CDR3 comprises 12 residues. V gave up 5 bases and J gave up 2 bases, with 10 bases separating them. Written as DNA, the CDR3 is TGCAGCGTTCATCGAGGGCCCTACGAGCAGTACTTC. Its translation is CSVHRGPYEQYF.

The chain links TRBV6-5 to TRBJ2-5; D gene uncertain. V was clipped by 5 bases and J by 5 bases, with 9 bases between them. The germline V gene encodes CDR1 MNHEY and CDR2 SVGAGI. This CDR3 has 12 residues. The CDR3 region has the DNA TGTGCCAGCAGTAGGTCGCGCGAGACCCAGTACTTC. Translated: CASSRSRETQYF.

V gene TRBV12-3 or TRBV12-4 combines with J gene TRBJ2-6; D remains unclear. V was shortened by 4 bases and J by 0 bases, with 7 bases between the two germline ends. This CDR3 comprises 15 residues. The CDR3 DNA reads TGTGCCAGCAGTTCATCCTACTCTGGGGCCAACGTCCTGACTTTC. This translates into CASSSSYSGANVLTF.

This clonotype turned up a few times. The chain couples TRBV12-3 or TRBV12-4 to TRBJ1-5; D gene uncertain. This CDR3 spans 16 amino acids. The V gene lost 3 bases and the J gene lost 0 bases, with 12 bases spanning the gap. The CDR3: CASSFKPGNSNQPQHF. In nucleotides, the CDR3 is TGTGCCAGCAGTTTTAAACCCGGGAATAGCAATCAGCCCCAGCATTTT.

The chain employs TRBV5-1 and TRBJ1-5, with 8 bases that match TRBD1. The CDR3 runs to 15 residues. V was clipped by 0 bases and J by 1 base; unmatched bases: 0. Germline assignment: CDR1 SGHRS and CDR2 YFSETQ. The DNA of the CDR3 is TGCGCCAGCAGCTTGGGACAGGGGAGCAATCAGCCCCAGCATTTT. Translated: CASSLGQGSNQPQHF.